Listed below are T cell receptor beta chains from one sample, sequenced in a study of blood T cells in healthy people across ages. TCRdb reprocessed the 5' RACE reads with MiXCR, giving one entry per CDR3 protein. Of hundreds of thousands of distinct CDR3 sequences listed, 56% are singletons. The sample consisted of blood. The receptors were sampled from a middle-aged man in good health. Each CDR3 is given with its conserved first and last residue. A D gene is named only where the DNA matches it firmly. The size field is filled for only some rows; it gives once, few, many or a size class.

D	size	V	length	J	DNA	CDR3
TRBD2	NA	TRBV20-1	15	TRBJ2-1	TGCAGTGCCATCGGACTAGCGGGAGGTTACAATGAGCAGTTCTTC	CSAIGLAGGYNEQFF
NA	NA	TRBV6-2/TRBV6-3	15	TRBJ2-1	TGTGCCAGCGGGCCTTACGGGGTGCTCCACAATGAGCAGTTCTTC	CASGPYGVLHNEQFF
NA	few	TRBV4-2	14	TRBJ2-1	TGTGCCAGCAGCCAAGAGGGGGACTACAATGAGCAGTTCTTC	CASSQEGDYNEQFF
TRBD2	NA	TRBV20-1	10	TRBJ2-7	TGCAGTGCTAGTAGCGGGGAGCAGTACTTC	CSASSGEQYF
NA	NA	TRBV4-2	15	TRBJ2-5	TGTGCCAGCAGCCAAGAGTGGCAAAACGGGGAGACCCAGTACTTC	CASSQEWQNGETQYF
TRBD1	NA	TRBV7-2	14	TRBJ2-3	TGTGCCAGCAGCTTAGTGGGACAGGGCCATACGCAGTATTTT	CASSLVGQGHTQYF
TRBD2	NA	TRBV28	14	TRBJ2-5	TGTGCCAGCAGTTCCACTAGCGTCCAAGAGACCCAGTACTTC	CASSSTSVQETQYF
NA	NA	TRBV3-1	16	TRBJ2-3	TGTGCCAGCAGCCCAGGTCCCTCTACCAGCACAGATACGCAGTATTTT	CASSPGPSTSTDTQYF
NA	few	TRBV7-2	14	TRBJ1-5	TGTGCCAGCAGCTTACGGTCAAGCAATCAGCCCCAGCATTTT	CASSLRSSNQPQHF
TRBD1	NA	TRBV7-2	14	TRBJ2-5	TGTGCCAGCAGCACGTGGACAGGGGCAGAGACCCAGTACTTC	CASSTWTGAETQYF
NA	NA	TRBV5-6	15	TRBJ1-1	TGTGCCAGCAGCTTGGTGTGGGGTAGGACAACTGAAGCTTTCTTT	CASSLVWGRTTEAFF
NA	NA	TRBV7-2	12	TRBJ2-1	TGTGCCAGCAGCTTAGTAGAAGATGAGCAGTTCTTC	CASSLVEDEQFF
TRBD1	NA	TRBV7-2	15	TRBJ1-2	TGTGCCAGCAGCTTACAGGGGGCAGGGTCAGATGGCTACACCTTC	CASSLQGAGSDGYTF
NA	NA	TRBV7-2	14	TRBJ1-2	TGTGCCAGCAGCCTGGACAGAAGAGCCTATGGCTACACCTTC	CASSLDRRAYGYTF
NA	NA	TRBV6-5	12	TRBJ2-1	TGTGCCAGCAGTTACCCACGTTCAGAGCAGTTCTTC	CASSYPRSEQFF
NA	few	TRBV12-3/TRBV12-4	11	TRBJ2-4	TGTGCCAGCAGTTTAGCCTCGCGCCAGTACTTC	CASSLASRQYF
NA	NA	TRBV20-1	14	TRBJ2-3	TGCAGCCCCAATACGGGGGGCCGTCACGATACGCAGTATTTT	CSPNTGGRHDTQYF
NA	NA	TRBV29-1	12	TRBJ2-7	TGCAGCGTTGTGGAGGGCACCTACGAGCAGTACTTC	CSVVEGTYEQYF
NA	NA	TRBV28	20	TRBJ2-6	TGTGCCAGCAGTTCCGATCATCCCCTCAACCGGGCCTCTGGGGCCAACGTCCTGACTTTC	CASSSDHPLNRASGANVLTF
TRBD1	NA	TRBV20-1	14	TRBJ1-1	TGCAGTGCTAGACTCGGACAGGGATGGACTGAAGCTTTCTTT	CSARLGQGWTEAFF
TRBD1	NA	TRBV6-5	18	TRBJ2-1	TGTGCCAGCAGTTACTCAAGACCAGGACAGGGGAGTATTAGTGAGCAGTTCTTC	CASSYSRPGQGSISEQFF
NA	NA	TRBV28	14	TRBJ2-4	TGTGCCAGCAGTTCCGGACAAGCCAAAAACATTCAGTACTTC	CASSSGQAKNIQYF
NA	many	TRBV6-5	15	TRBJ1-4	TGTGCCAGCAGTTACGCGACAGGAGTAGAGGAAAAACTGTTTTTT	CASSYATGVEEKLFF
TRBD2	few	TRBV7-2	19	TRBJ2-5	TGTGCCAGCAGCTTAGGAGGGCTAGCGGGAGGTGGGGTCCAAGAGACCCAGTACTTC	CASSLGGLAGGGVQETQYF
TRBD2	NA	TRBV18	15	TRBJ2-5	TGTGCCAGCTCACCACCGGGAGGGGAACAAGAGACCCAGTACTTC	CASSPPGGEQETQYF
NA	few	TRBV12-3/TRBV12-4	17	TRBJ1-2	TGTGCCAGCAGCTCCCAGGAACGTTGGTGGAGGAGTTATGGCTACACCTTC	CASSSQERWWRSYGYTF
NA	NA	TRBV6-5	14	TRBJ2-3	TGTGCCAGCAGGTTGGGCGGTTACACAGATACGCAGTATTTT	CASRLGGYTDTQYF
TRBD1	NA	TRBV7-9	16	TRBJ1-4	TGTGCCAGCAGCTTAGCTACAGGGGCCACTAATGAAAAACTGTTTTTT	CASSLATGATNEKLFF
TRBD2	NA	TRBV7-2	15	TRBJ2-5	TGTGCCAGCAGCTCCCCCAGGGACTATCAAGAGACCCAGTACTTC	CASSSPRDYQETQYF
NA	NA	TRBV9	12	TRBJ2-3	TGTGCCAGCAGCCCCGGGCCCATGACGCAGTATTTT	CASSPGPMTQYF
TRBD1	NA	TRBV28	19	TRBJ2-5	TGTGCCAGCAGTCCCTACCTTCTCTCGTCAGGGGGAATACAGGAGACCCAGTACTTC	CASSPYLLSSGGIQETQYF
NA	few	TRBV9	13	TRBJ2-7	TGTGCCAGCAGCGTAGGTGGGGTGTACGAGCAGTACTTC	CASSVGGVYEQYF
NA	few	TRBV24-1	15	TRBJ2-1	TGTGCCACCAGCGGAAGAAATGTTCGTTTGGATGAGCAGTTCTTC	CATSGRNVRLDEQFF
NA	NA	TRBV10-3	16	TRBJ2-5	TGTGCCATCAGTCCGGGAGCGACCGCTTCACAAGAGACCCAGTACTTC	CAISPGATASQETQYF
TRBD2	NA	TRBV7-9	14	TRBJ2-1	TGTGCCAGCAGCTGGACTAGCGGGGCAGAGACCCAGTTCTTC	CASSWTSGAETQFF
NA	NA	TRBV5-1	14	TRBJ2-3	TGCGCCAGCAGCCCGGACAGCTATAGAGATACGCAGTATTTT	CASSPDSYRDTQYF
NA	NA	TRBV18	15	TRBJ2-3	TGTGCCAGCTCACCACCCGGCACGGTCACAGATACGCAGTATTTT	CASSPPGTVTDTQYF
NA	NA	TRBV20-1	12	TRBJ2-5	TGCAGTGCTAACACGGGGGAAGAGACCCAGTACTTC	CSANTGEETQYF
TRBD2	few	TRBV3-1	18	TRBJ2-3	TGTGCCAGCAGCAACCGCGGCAGAAGCGGGAGGTTCACAGATACGCAGTATTTT	CASSNRGRSGRFTDTQYF
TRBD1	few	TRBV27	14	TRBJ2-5	TGTGCCAGCAGTTTACGGACAGGGGGCCGGGAGCAGTACTTC	CASSLRTGGREQYF
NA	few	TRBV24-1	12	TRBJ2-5	TGTGCCACCAGTGGGGCGGGGGAGACCCAGTACTTC	CATSGAGETQYF
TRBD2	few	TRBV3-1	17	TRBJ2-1	TGTGCCAGCAGCCAAGATCTTAGCGGGGGGGCGGCAAGTGAGCAGTTCTTC	CASSQDLSGGAASEQFF
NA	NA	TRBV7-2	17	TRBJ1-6	TGTGCCAGCAGCTTGGGGCAGGGCCAACCAGCAGGCTCACCCCTCCACTTT	CASSLGQGQPAGSPLHF
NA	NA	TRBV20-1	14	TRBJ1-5	TGCAGTGCTAGAGGTTCGGGAATAAATCAGCCCCAGCATTTT	CSARGSGINQPQHF
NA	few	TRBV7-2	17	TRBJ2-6	TGTGCCAGCAGCGGGGGACGGTATGACTCTGGGGCCAACGTCCTGACTTTC	CASSGGRYDSGANVLTF
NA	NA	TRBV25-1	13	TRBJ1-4	TGTGCCAGCAGTAAGGCAACTAATGAAAAACTGTTTTTT	CASSKATNEKLFF
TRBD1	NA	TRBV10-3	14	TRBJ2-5	TGTGCCATCAGTGATGCAGGGGGCATCGAGACCCAGTACTTC	CAISDAGGIETQYF
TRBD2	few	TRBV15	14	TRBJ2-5	TGTGCCATTACGGCGGGAGGCAAACAAGAGACCCAGTACTTC	CAITAGGKQETQYF
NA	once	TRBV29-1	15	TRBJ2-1	TGCAGCGTAGAGAGAAGACAGGCTACCTACAATGAGCAGTTCTTC	CSVERRQATYNEQFF
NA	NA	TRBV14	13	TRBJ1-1	TGTGCCAGCAGCCAAGGGTTTAACACTGAAGCTTTCTTT	CASSQGFNTEAFF
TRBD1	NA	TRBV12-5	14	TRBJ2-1	TGTGCTAGTGGCAACGACAGGGGAGTTCTTGAGCAGTTCTTC	CASGNDRGVLEQFF
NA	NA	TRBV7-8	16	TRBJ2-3	TGTGCCAGCAGCCCCACCGGTGGGGGGCTCACAGATACGCAGTATTTT	CASSPTGGGLTDTQYF
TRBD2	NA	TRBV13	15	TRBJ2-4	TGTGCCAGCAGCTTAGGCCCCGGGGAGGGAAACATTCAGTACTTC	CASSLGPGEGNIQYF